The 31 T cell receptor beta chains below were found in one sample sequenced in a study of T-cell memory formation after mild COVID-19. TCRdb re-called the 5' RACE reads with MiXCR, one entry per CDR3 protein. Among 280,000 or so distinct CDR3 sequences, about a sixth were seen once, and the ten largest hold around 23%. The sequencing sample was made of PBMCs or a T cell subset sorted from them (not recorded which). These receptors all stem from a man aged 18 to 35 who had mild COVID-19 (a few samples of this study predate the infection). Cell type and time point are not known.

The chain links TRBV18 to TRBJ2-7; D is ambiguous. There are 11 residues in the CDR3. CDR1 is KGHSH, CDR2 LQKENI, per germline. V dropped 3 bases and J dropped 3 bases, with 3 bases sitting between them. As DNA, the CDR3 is TGTGCCAGCTCACCGGACTACGAGCAGTACTTC. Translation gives CASSPDYEQYF.

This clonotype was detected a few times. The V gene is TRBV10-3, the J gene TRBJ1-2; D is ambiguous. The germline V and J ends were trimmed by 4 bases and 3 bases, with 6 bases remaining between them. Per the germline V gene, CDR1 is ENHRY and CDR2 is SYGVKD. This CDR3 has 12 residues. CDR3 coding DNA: TGTGCCATCAGTGGTCAGGACTATGGCTACACCTTC. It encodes CAISGQDYGYTF.

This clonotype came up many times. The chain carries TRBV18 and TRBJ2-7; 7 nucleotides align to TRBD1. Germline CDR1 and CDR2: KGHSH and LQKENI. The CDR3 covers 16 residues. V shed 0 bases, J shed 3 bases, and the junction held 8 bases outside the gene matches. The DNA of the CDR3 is TGTGCCAGCTCACCACCGGGTACAGGGGTCCTCTACGAGCAGTACTTC. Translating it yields CASSPPGTGVLYEQYF. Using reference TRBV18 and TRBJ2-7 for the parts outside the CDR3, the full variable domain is NAGVMQNPRHLVRRRGQEARLRCSPMKGHSHVYWYRQLPEEGLKFMVYLQKENIIDESGMPKERFSAEFPKEGPSILRIQQVVRGDSAAYFCASSPPGTGVLYEQYFGPGTRLTVT.

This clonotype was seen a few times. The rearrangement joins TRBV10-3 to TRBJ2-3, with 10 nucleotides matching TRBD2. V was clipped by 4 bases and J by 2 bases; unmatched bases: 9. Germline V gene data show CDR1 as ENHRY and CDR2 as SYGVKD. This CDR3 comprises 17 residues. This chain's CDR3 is CAISAPASGGATDTQYF. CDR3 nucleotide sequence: TGTGCCATCAGTGCCCCTGCGAGCGGGGGGGCCACAGATACGCAGTATTTT.

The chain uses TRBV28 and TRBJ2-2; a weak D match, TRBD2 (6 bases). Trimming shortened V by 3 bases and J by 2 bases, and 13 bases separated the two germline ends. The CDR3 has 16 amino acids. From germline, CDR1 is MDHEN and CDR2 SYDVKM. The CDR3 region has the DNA TGTGCCAGCAGTTTCCTTCGGGGGACCAACACCGGGGAGCTGTTTTTT. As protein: CASSFLRGTNTGELFF.

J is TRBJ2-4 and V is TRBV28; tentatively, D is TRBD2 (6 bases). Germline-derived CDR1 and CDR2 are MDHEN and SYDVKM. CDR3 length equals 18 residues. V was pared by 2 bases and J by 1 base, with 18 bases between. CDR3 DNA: TGTGCCAGCAGTTTAGGCCCCGGAGAAGGGAGGGCCAAAAACATTCAGTACTTC. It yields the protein CASSLGPGEGRAKNIQYF.

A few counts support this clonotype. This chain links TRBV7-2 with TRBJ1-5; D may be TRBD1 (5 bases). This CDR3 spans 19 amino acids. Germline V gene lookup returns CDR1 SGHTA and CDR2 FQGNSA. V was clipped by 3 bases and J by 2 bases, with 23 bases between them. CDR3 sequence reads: CASSFRPGRPPAGNQPQHF. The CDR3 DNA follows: TGTGCCAGCAGCTTCCGGCCGGGACGTCCGCCCGCGGGCAATCAGCCCCAGCATTTT.

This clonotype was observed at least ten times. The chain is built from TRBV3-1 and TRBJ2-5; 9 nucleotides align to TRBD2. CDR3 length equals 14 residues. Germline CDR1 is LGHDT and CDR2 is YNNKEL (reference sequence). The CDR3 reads CASTGLAGRETQYF. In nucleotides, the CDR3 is TGTGCTTCGACCGGCCTAGCGGGGAGGGAGACCCAGTACTTC.

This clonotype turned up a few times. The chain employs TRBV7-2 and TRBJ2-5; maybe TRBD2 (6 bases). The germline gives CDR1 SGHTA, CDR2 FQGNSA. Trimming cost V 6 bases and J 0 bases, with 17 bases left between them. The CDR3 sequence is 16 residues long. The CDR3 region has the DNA TGTGCCAGCAGTCCCGGGACTGGCGGGTACCAAGAGACCCAGTACTTC. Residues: CASSPGTGGYQETQYF.

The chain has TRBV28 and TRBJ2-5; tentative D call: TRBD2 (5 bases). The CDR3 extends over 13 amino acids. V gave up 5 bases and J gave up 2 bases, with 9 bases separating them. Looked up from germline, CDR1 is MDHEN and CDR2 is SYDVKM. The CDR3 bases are TGTGCCAGCAGTCTCCCGGGGCAAGAGACCCAGTACTTC. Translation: CASSLPGQETQYF. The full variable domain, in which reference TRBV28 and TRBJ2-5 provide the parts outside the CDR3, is DVKVTQSSRYLVKRTGEKVFLECVQDMDHENMFWYRQDPGLGLRLIYFSYDVKMKEKGDIPEGYSVSREKKERFSLILESASTNQTSMYLCASSLPGQETQYFGPGTRLLVL.

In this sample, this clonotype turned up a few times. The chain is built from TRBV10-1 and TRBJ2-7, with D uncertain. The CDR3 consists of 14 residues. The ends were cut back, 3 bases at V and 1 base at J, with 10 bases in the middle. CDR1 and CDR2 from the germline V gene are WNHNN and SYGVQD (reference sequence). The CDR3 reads CASSDTGASYEQYF. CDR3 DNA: TGCGCCAGCAGTGATACGGGCGCATCCTACGAGCAGTACTTC.

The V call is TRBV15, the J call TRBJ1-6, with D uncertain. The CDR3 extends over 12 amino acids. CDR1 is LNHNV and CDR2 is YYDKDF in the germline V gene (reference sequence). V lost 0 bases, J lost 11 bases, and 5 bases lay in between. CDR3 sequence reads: CATSRDQAPLHF. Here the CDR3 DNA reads TGTGCCACCAGCAGAGATCAGGCACCCCTCCACTTT.

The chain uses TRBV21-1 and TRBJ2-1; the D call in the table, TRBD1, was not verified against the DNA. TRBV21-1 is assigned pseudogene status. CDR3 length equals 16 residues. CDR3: CASSKDGQGGHNEQFF. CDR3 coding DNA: TGTGCCAGCAGCAAAGACGGACAGGGTGGGCACAATGAGCAGTTCTTC.

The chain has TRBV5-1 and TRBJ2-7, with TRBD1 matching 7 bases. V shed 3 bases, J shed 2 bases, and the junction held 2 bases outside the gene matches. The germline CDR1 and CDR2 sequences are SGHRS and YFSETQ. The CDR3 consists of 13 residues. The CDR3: CASSWDSPYEQYF. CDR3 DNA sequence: TGCGCCAGCAGCTGGGACAGTCCCTACGAGCAGTACTTC.

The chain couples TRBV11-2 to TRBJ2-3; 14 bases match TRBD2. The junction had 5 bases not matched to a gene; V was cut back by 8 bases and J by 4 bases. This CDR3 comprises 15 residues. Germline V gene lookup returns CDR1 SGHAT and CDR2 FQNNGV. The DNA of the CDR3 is TGTGCCAGCTTCCGACTAGCGGGAGGGGCAGATACGCAGTATTTT. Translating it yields CASFRLAGGADTQYF.

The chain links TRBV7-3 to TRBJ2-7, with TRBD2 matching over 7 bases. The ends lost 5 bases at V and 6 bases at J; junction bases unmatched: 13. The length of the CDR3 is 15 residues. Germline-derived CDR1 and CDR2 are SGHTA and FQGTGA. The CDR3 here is CASSPFSGEGVEQYF. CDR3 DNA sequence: TGTGCCAGCAGCCCCTTCTCTGGGGAGGGAGTCGAGCAGTACTTC. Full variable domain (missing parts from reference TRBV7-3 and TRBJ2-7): GAGVSQTPSNKVTEKGKYVELRCDPISGHTALYWYRQSLGQGPEFLIYFQGTGAADDSGLPNDRFFAVRPEGSVSTLKIQRTERGDSAVYLCASSPFSGEGVEQYFGPGTRLTVT.

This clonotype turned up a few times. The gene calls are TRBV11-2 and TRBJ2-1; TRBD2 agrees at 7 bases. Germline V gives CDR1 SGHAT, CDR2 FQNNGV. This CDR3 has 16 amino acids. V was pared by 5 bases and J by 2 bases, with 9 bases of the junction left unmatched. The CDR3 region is CASSPRSGVTYNEQFF. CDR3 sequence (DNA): TGTGCCAGCAGCCCCCGGAGCGGGGTAACCTACAATGAGCAGTTCTTC.

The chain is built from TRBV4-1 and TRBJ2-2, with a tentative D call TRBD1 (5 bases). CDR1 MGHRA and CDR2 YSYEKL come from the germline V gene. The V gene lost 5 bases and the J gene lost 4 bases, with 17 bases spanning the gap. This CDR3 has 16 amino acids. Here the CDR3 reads CASSIGHSTSTGELFF. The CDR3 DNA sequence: TGCGCCAGCAGCATCGGACACTCGACGAGCACCGGGGAGCTGTTTTTT.

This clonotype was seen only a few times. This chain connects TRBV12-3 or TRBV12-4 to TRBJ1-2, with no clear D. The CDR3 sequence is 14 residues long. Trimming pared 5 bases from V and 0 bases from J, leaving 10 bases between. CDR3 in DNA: TGTGCCAGCAGTCCCTCTGCCCCTAACTATGGCTACACCTTC. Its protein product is CASSPSAPNYGYTF.

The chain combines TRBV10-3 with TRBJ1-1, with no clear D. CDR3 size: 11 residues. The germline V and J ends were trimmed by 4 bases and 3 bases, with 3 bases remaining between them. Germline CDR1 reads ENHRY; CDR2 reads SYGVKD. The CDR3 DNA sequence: TGTGCCATCAGTGTAGACACTGAAGCTTTCTTT. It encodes CAISVDTEAFF.

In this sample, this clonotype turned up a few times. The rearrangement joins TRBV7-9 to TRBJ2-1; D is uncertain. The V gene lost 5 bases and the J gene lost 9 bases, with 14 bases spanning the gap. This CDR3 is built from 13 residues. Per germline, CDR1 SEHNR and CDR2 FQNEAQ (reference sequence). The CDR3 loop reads CASSPLRAVEQFF. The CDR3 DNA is TGTGCCAGCAGCCCACTAAGGGCGGTTGAGCAGTTCTTC.

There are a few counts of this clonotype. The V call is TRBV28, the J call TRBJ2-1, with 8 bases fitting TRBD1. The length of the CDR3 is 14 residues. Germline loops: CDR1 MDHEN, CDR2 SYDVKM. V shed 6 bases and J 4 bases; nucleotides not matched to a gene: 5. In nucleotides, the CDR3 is TGTGCCAGCAGCCCCCGGGACAGGTACAATGAGCAGTTCTTC. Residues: CASSPRDRYNEQFF.

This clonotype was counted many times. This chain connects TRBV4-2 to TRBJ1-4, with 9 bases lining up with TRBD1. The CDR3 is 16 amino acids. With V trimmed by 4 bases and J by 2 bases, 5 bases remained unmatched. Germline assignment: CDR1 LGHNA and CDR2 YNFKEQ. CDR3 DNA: TGTGCCAGCAGCCTACAGGGGGCGGCCACTAATGAAAAACTGTTTTTT. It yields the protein CASSLQGAATNEKLFF.

The CDR3 bases are TGTGCCAGCAGCCGATCCGGGACAGGAAACGAGCAGTACTTC. It encodes CASSRSGTGNEQYF. The chain links TRBV27 to TRBJ2-7; TRBD1 agrees at 8 bases. J gave up 5 bases and V 6 bases, and 9 bases lay outside the gene matches. CDR1 and CDR2 (germline): MNHEY, SMNVEV (reference sequence). This CDR3 is 14 amino acids long.

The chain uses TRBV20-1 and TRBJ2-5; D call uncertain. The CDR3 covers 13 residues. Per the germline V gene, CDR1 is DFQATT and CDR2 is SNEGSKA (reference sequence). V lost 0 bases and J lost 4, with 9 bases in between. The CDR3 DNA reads TGCAGTGCTAGAGAGCTAAGGCTAGAGACCCAGTACTTC. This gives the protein CSARELRLETQYF.

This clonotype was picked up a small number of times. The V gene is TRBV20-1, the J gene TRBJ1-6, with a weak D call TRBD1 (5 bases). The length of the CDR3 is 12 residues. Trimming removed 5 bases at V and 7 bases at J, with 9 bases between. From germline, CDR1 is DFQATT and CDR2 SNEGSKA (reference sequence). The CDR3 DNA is TGCAGTGCTGGGGGGGGGAATTCACCCCTCCACTTT. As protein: CSAGGGNSPLHF.

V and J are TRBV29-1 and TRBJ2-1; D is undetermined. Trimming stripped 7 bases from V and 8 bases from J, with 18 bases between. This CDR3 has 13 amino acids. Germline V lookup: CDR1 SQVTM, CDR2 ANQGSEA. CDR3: CSASTFGEHEQFF. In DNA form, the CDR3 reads TGCAGCGCCTCAACGTTTGGGGAACATGAGCAGTTCTTC.

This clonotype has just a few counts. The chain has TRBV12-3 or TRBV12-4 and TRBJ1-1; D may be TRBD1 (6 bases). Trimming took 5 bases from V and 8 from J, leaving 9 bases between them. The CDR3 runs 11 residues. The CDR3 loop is CASSRQAEAFF. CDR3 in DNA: TGTGCCAGCAGTAGACAGGCAGAAGCTTTCTTT.

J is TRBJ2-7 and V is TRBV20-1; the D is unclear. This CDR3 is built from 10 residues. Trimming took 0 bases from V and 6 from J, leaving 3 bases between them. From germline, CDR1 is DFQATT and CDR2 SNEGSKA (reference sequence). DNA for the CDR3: TGCAGTGCTAGAGATACCGAGCAGTACTTC. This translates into CSARDTEQYF.

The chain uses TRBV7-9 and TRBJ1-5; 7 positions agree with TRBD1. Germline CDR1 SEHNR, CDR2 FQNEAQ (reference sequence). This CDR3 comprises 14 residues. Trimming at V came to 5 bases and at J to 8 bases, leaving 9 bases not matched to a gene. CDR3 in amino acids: CASSPRGRKEPQHF. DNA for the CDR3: TGTGCCAGCAGCCCGAGGGGGCGGAAGGAGCCCCAGCATTTT.

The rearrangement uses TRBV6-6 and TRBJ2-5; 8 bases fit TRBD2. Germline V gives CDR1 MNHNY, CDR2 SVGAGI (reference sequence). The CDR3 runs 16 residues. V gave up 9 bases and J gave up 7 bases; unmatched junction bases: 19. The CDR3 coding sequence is TGTGCCAGAGACCCCCTGGGGCTAGCGGGCCCGGGGACCCAGTACTTC. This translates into CARDPLGLAGPGTQYF.